This T cell receptor (beta chain) is from a study of cytomegalovirus exposure and HLA in healthy donors. Study-wide context: Earlier work reported 100 million or so unique TCR beta sequences from about 200 million T cells.

This clone was detected only a few times. Its cognate antigen is unknown. CDR3 length equals 15 residues. V gave up 10 bases and J gave up 1 base, with 17 bases separating them. Per the germline V gene, CDR1 is MNHEY and CDR2 is SMNVEV (reference sequence). General study points: Common viral pathogens seemed, in a later analysis, to connect with several of the most significant clusters. TCR beta sequences numbering more than 15,000 were associated with HLA alleles at 0.05 false discovery rate in a later analysis.

Amplification used 60 Vbeta primers and 13 Jbeta primers. The authors' processing: An analysis that came later counted tens of millions of unique TCR beta chains, around 10 million shared. Measured with immunoSEQ multiplex PCR; TCRdb has only the in-frame clones, and not every one. Clone size and the V and J calls come from that table; the DNA yielded D and trimming. Counted here are roughly 100,000 clones, over 70% occurring once; the ten biggest clones make up over 9.5%. This clonotype was obtained from a man between 18 and 35 years old in good health and CMV-seropositive. V and J are TRBV27 and TRBJ1-5; the D gene is possibly TRBD1 (5 bases). The source material was PBMCs. CDR3 sequence: CANVSLQVSNQPQHF. In nucleotides, the CDR3 is TGTGCCAACGTATCCTTACAGGTCAGCAATCAGCCCCAGCATTTT.